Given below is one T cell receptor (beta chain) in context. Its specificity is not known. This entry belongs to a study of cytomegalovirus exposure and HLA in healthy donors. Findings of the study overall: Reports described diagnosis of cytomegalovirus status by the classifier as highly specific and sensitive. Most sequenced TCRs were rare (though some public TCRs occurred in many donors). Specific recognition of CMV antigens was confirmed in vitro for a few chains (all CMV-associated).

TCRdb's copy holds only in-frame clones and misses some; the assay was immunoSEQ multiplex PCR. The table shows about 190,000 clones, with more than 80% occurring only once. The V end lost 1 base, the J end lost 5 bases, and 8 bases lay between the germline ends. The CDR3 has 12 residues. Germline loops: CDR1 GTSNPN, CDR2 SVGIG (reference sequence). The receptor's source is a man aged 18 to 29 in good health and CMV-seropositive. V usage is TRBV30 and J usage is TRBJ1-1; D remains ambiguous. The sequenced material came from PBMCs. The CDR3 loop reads CAWSGIRTEAFF. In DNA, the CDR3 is TGTGCCTGGAGTGGTATCCGGACTGAAGCTTTCTTT.